Sequencing of this T cell receptor (beta chain) was carried out in a study of preoperative IRX-2 immunotherapy in early breast cancer (dated by TCRdb to between 2018 and 2020). Libraries came from the immunoSEQ multiplex PCR assay. The immuneACCESS repertoire file appears here via TCRdb, limited to in-frame rearrangements. These files lack a portion of the clones; in checked studies, under half of the deficit traces to unresolved V genes, and the cause of the others is not known. The table for this sample lists 20,000 to 30,000 clones; around 80% of them were counted only once. Clones ranked in the top ten supply less than 7% of the sample. This clone appeared once. Its target antigen remains unknown. Within one base of it there is no much larger clone, and no base qualities were kept. The cysteine opens and the phenylalanine closes a CDR3 of 15 amino acids. The only DNA kept is the CDR3, 45 bases in frame from the first base. The V end loses 7 bases and the J end loses 5 bases, and a stretch of 20 bases separates them. For CDR1 and CDR2, the germline V gene lists MDHEN and SYDVKM.

Read against the paper, the sample's treatment or condition label means: preoperative locoregional IRX-2 cytokine immunotherapy. The samples were obtained from a phase Ib study that tested preoperative, locoregional IRX-2 cytokine immunotherapy designed to prime immune responses. Patients with early-stage breast cancer who were given IRX-2 before surgery served as donors. Sequencing was performed on lymph node tissue, taken after IRX-2 immunotherapy. The rearranged segments are TRBV28 and TRBJ1-1; TRBD1 might be the D gene, on 6 matching bases. This receptor was obtained from a human donor with breast cancer. The nucleotide sequence is TGTGCCAGCACCGGGATGGACAGCCCTAGGACTGAAGCTTTCTTT. It translates as CASTGMDSPRTEAFF.